These 13 T cell receptor beta chains originate from one sample sequenced in a study of shared T cell receptors in the human thymus. Clones were sequenced by immunoSEQ multiplex PCR, and TCRdb holds only the in-frame ones, with some missing. The sample lists some 700,000 clones, 88% occurring once. This same sample was also part of a study on human thymus T cells.

The sample comprised thymocytes. These receptor sequences come from a boy younger than two with a congenital heart defect.

This clone was recorded a few times. The V and J genes are TRBV6-1 and TRBJ1-6, with 8 nucleotides matching TRBD1. Per the germline V gene, CDR1 is MNHNS and CDR2 is SASEGT. Unmatched junction bases numbered 8, after V lost 6 bases and J lost 10 bases. The CDR3 totals 14 residues. In DNA, the CDR3 is TGTGCCAGCAGCCTGGACAGGGTTAGATCACCCCTCCACTTT. Residues: CASSLDRVRSPLHF.

V usage is TRBV4-1 and J usage is TRBJ2-3, with a tentative D call TRBD1 (7 bases). CDR3 length equals 17 residues. The germline CDR1 and CDR2 sequences are MGHRA and YSYEKL. V was shortened by 1 base and J by 3 bases, with 17 bases between the two germline ends. CDR3: CASSQGFGGGWTDTQYF. DNA of the CDR3: TGCGCCAGCAGCCAAGGATTCGGAGGGGGCTGGACAGATACGCAGTATTTT.

The V and J genes are TRBV7-8 and TRBJ2-7; D not resolved. CDR3 length equals 16 residues. From germline, CDR1 is SGHVS and CDR2 FQNEAQ. Trimming left V 1 base short and J 4 bases short, with 17 bases between. For the CDR3, the DNA is TGTGCCAGCAGCTTAGTTGCTCAAGCGAGAGATTACGAGCAGTACTTC. Translation: CASSLVAQARDYEQYF. Using reference TRBV7-8 and TRBJ2-7 for the parts outside the CDR3, the full variable domain is GAGVSQSPRYKVAKRGQDVALRCDPISGHVSLFWYQQALGQGPEFLTYFQNEAQLDKSGLPSDRFFAERPEGSVSTLKIQRTQQEDSAVYLCASSLVAQARDYEQYFGPGTRLTVT.

This rearrangement joins TRBV6-6 to TRBJ1-1; unclear D gene. Per the germline V gene, CDR1 is MNHNY and CDR2 is SVGAGI (reference sequence). The V end was cut by 8 bases, the J end by 0 bases, with 13 bases between. The CDR3 is made up of 14 amino acids. CDR3 in DNA: TGTGCCAGCGTCCCAATCGGGTTGAACACTGAAGCTTTCTTT. This codes for CASVPIGLNTEAFF.

This clone appeared a few times. The CDR3 is CASSLRAGAPYNEQFF. The CDR3 DNA follows: TGTGCCAGCAGCTTAAGGGCGGGAGCCCCTTACAATGAGCAGTTCTTC. V gene TRBV11-2 combines with J gene TRBJ2-1, with 7 positions matching TRBD2. This CDR3 contains 16 residues. CDR1 SGHAT and CDR2 FQNNGV come from the germline V gene. V was clipped by 2 bases and J by 4 bases; unmatched bases: 8.

The gene calls are TRBV28 and TRBJ2-3; a possible D gene is TRBD2 (6 bases). The CDR3 is 16 amino acids. CDR1 is MDHEN, CDR2 SYDVKM, per germline. Trimming removed 3 bases from V and 1 base from J, with 14 bases in between. The CDR3 reads CASSFAVAEGTDTQYF. CDR3 DNA: TGTGCCAGCAGTTTCGCGGTAGCGGAGGGCACAGATACGCAGTATTTT.

The chain employs TRBV19 and TRBJ2-7; D not certain. This CDR3 has 15 amino acids. Trimming removed 3 bases at V and 2 bases at J, with 14 bases between. Germline V CDR1 and CDR2: LNHDA, SQIVND (reference sequence). In DNA, the CDR3 is TGTGCCAGTAGTATCTCCTACCGCCAAACCTACGAGCAGTACTTC. It codes for CASSISYRQTYEQYF.

CDR3 loop: CASSQGLGGPYEQYF. The DNA for the CDR3 is TGCGCCAGCAGCCAAGGACTAGGGGGCCCCTACGAGCAGTACTTC. The chain combines TRBV4-3 with TRBJ2-7; tentatively, D is TRBD1 (7 bases). Trimming removed 1 base from V and 2 bases from J, with 12 bases in between. The CDR3 is made up of 15 amino acids. Germline V gene sequence: CDR1 LGHNA, CDR2 YSLEER.

The chain recombines TRBV4-3 with TRBJ2-5; 10 bases agree with TRBD2. The J call may be incorrect, as the DNA end agrees better with TRBJ2-7. There are 19 residues in the CDR3. Germline CDR1 LGHNA, CDR2 YSLEER. Written as DNA, the CDR3 is TGCGCCAGCAGCCAAGATCTGAGACTAGCGGGCGGAGGTCCCTACGAGCAGTACTTC. It yields the protein CASSQDLRLAGGGPYEQYF.

This chain connects TRBV30 to TRBJ2-5; 8 bases align to TRBD1. Germline V gene lookup returns CDR1 GTSNPN and CDR2 SVGIG (reference sequence). The length of the CDR3 is 16 residues. Trimming removed 4 bases from V and 2 bases from J; junction bases left unmatched: 12. CDR3 loop: CAWIQGAKNLQETQYF. For the CDR3, the DNA is TGTGCCTGGATCCAGGGGGCTAAGAACCTTCAAGAGACCCAGTACTTC.

The genes are TRBV6-6 and TRBJ2-5; 7 bases align to TRBD1. Per germline, CDR1 MNHNY and CDR2 SVGAGI (reference sequence). The length of the CDR3 is 16 residues. Germline trimming cut 0 bases from V and 5 bases from J; bases unmatched to any gene: 9. CDR3 DNA: TGTGCCAGCAGTTACTCGGACAGGTCAAGTAGGGAGACCCAGTACTTC. Protein product: CASSYSDRSSRETQYF.

This clone was observed once. CDR3 protein: CSVQPGQGGMNTEAFF. The CDR3 DNA reads TGCAGCGTTCAACCGGGACAGGGAGGCATGAACACTGAAGCTTTCTTT. J is TRBJ1-1 and V is TRBV29-1; 9 bases line up with TRBD1. The V and J ends lost 5 bases and 0 bases, in that order; junction bases with no gene match: 10. This CDR3 region has 16 residues. Germline V lookup: CDR1 SQVTM, CDR2 ANQGSEA.

V usage is TRBV19 and J usage is TRBJ2-2; 7 positions agree with TRBD1. Trimming cost V 3 bases and J 4 bases; bases outside gene matches: 14. In germline, CDR1 is LNHDA, CDR2 SQIVND (reference sequence). The CDR3 sequence is 18 residues long. The chain's CDR3 is CASSMVGAIQGCTGELFF. Written as DNA, the CDR3 is TGTGCCAGTAGTATGGTGGGGGCAATACAGGGGTGCACCGGGGAGCTGTTTTTT.